This T cell receptor (beta chain) is from a study of T cell responses to AZD1222 COVID-19 vaccine. Broader study findings: Recipients of AZD1222 seropositive at baseline numbered only 6 or 7.

As for this clone: What it binds is unknown.

Deletions cut 4 bases from V and 11 bases from J, with 24 bases between. The germline CDR1 and CDR2 sequences are SGHRS and YFSETQ. This CDR3 region has 15 residues. Clones were sequenced by immunoSEQ multiplex PCR, and TCRdb holds only the in-frame ones, with some missing. The sample lists more than 95,000 clones, approximately 90% occurring once. The rearrangement uses TRBV5-1 and TRBJ1-1; D may be TRBD1 (5 bases). The TCR sequence derives from an adult in good health. The sequencing here drew on peripheral blood, taken on day 0 of AZD1222 vaccination. The CDR3 loop is CASSDPQGAAFVAFF. Here the CDR3 DNA reads TGCGCCAGCAGCGACCCCCAAGGGGCGGCCTTTGTGGCTTTCTTT.